The rows below give T cell receptor beta chains drawn from one sample of a study of blood T cell repertoires in COVID-19. Profiling relied on immunoSEQ multiplex PCR, and the TCRdb table lists in-frame clones only, not all of them. The sample records about 41,000 clones, roughly three quarters being singletons. The source material was peripheral blood. The receptor set was obtained from an older man with acute or convalescent COVID-19. Each CDR3 is given without its conserved first and last residue. Fields, in order: clone size, D gene, V gene, J gene, CDR3 protein. D genes are given only for firm matches. The size of a clone is reported for some rows only, either as once, few or many, or as a class for expanded clones.

few	-	TRBV2	TRBJ1-1	ASSDDMNTEAF
few	-	TRBV29-1	TRBJ1-2	SAPGVVYGYT
-	TRBD2	TRBV5-1	TRBJ2-2	ASSLPGTSGPPGELF
-	-	TRBV19	TRBJ2-2	ASSRGRTGELF
-	-	TRBV18	TRBJ1-2	ASSPGRLGGLGYT
-	TRBD1	TRBV29-1	TRBJ1-1	SVRQGNTEAF
-	-	TRBV10-3	TRBJ2-5	AISEGGGYQETQY
once	-	TRBV19	TRBJ1-1	ASSMRSYMNTEAF
-	-	TRBV6-5	TRBJ2-7	ASSSSAIVIEQY
-	TRBD2	TRBV3-1/TRBV3-2	TRBJ2-4	ASSQEGLAGALTNIQY
-	-	TRBV24-1	TRBJ2-5	ATSDSQETQY
few	-	TRBV20-1	TRBJ2-7	SARQGYEQY
-	-	TRBV12-3/TRBV12-4	TRBJ1-2	ASSITGRGGYT
few	TRBD2	TRBV4-2	TRBJ2-4	ASSQDERGYIQY
-	TRBD1	TRBV28	TRBJ1-1	ASSLIGGQSEAF
-	-	TRBV11-2	TRBJ2-7	ASSPSYEQY
-	TRBD2	TRBV11-2	TRBJ2-7	ASRVLAGEEQY
few	-	TRBV5-1	TRBJ2-3	ASSLGQVLSTDTQY
few	TRBD1	TRBV9	TRBJ2-1	ASSVEGAGSYNEQF
-	TRBD2	TRBV6-4	TRBJ2-1	ASSERIAGPYNEQF
-	TRBD2	TRBV5-1	TRBJ2-7	ASSLSGNNYEQY
few	TRBD2	TRBV6-4	TRBJ2-3	ASSVTGGTDTQY
-	-	TRBV6-5	TRBJ1-3	ASPLRQLGNTIY
few	-	TRBV7-3	TRBJ1-6	ASSLISNSPLH
-	-	TRBV3-1/TRBV3-2	TRBJ1-6	ASSQSGTRNSPLH
-	TRBD1	TRBV6-1	TRBJ2-2	ASSEAGGAFTGELF
-	-	TRBV5-5	TRBJ2-3	ASSLPTTTDTQY
-	TRBD1	TRBV2	TRBJ1-5	ASSEITGGGYQPQH
-	-	TRBV18	TRBJ2-7	ASSPPIRGGYEQY
-	-	TRBV6-5	TRBJ1-2	ASRPASRRGYT
-	-	TRBV6-5	TRBJ1-1	ASRTFGMMNTEAF